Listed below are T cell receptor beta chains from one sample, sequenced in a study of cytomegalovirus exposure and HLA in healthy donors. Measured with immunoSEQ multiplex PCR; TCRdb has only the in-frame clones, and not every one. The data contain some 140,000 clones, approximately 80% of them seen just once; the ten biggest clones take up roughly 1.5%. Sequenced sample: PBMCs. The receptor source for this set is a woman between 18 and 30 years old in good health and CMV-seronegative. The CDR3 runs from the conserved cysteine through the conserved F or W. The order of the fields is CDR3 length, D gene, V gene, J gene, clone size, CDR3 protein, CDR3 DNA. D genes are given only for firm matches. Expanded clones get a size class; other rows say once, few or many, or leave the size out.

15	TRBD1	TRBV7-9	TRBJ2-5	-	CASSFQDRAQETQYF	TGTGCCAGCAGCTTCCAGGACAGGGCCCAAGAGACCCAGTACTTC
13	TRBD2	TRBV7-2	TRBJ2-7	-	CASSLRREHEQYF	TGTGCCAGCAGCTTAAGGCGGGAGCACGAGCAGTACTTC
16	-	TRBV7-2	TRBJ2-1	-	CASSPYTGTHNNEQFF	TGTGCCAGCAGCCCCTATACCGGGACTCACAACAATGAGCAGTTCTTC
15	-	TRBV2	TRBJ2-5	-	CASSVKGLGQETQYF	TGTGCCAGCAGTGTGAAGGGGTTGGGGCAAGAGACCCAGTACTTC
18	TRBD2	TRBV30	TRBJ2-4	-	CAWSVGSGRPLAKNIQYF	TGTGCCTGGAGTGTAGGTAGCGGGAGACCCTTAGCCAAAAACATTCAGTACTTC
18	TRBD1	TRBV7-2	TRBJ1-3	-	CASSLAVLQGAEGNTIYF	TGTGCCAGCAGCTTAGCGGTTCTACAGGGGGCGGAAGGAAACACCATATATTTT
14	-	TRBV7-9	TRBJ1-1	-	CASSWQATNTEAFF	TGTGCCAGCAGCTGGCAGGCGACGAACACTGAAGCTTTCTTT
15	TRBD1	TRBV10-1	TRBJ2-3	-	CASSVGTGGADTQYF	TGCGCCAGCAGTGTCGGAACAGGGGGCGCAGATACGCAGTATTTT
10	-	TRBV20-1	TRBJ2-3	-	CSAVQDTQYF	TGCAGTGCCGTGCAGGATACGCAGTATTTT
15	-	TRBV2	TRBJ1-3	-	CASSEGQISGNTIYF	TGTGCCAGCAGTGAAGGGCAGATCTCTGGAAACACCATATATTTT
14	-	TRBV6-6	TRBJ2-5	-	CASSSLQGKETQYF	TGTGCCAGCAGTTCTCTACAGGGAAAAGAGACCCAGTACTTC
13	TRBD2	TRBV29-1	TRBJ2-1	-	CSVGTSWYNEQFF	TGCAGCGTCGGGACTAGCTGGTACAATGAGCAGTTCTTC
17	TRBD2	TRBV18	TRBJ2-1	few	CASSSRLAGGPVNEQFF	TGTGCCAGCTCATCACGACTAGCGGGAGGGCCTGTCAATGAGCAGTTCTTC
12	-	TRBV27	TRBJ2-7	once	CASSSPLYEQYF	TGTGCCAGCAGTTCCCCATTGTACGAGCAGTACTTC
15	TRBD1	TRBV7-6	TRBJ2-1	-	CASSGTGGRGNEQFF	TGTGCCAGCAGCGGTACAGGGGGCAGGGGCAATGAGCAGTTCTTC
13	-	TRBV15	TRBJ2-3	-	CATRLRSTDTQYF	TGTGCCACCAGGCTACGGAGCACAGATACGCAGTATTTT
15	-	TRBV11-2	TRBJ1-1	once	CASSISRHLNTEAFF	TGTGCCAGCAGCATAAGCAGACACCTAAACACTGAAGCTTTCTTT
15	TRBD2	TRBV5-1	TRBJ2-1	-	CASSPGTSGYNEQFF	TGCGCCAGCAGCCCCGGGACTAGCGGCTACAATGAGCAGTTCTTC
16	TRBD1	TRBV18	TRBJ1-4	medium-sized	CASSLGQGDRGEKLFF	TGTGCCAGCTCATTGGGACAGGGGGATCGCGGTGAAAAACTGTTTTTT
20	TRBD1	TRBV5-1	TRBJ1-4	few	CASSSRGGGTGSPTNEKLFF	TGCGCCAGCAGCTCGAGGGGCGGTGGGACAGGATCCCCAACTAATGAAAAACTGTTTTTT
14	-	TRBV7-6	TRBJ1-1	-	CASSRRTSYTEAFF	TGTGCCAGCAGCCGTCGGACAAGCTACACTGAAGCTTTCTTT
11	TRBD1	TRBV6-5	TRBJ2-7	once	CAVDRGAEQYF	TGTGCCGTCGACAGGGGTGCCGAGCAGTACTTC
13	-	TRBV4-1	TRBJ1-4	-	CASSQVANEKLFF	TGCGCCAGCAGCCAAGTCGCTAATGAAAAACTGTTTTTT
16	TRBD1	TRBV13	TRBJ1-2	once	CASSLRGQGDYYGYTF	TGTGCCAGCAGCTTAAGGGGTCAGGGGGATTACTATGGCTACACCTTC
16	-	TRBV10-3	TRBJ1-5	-	CAISEFRAEGNQPQHF	TGTGCCATCAGTGAGTTTAGGGCGGAGGGCAATCAGCCCCAGCATTTT
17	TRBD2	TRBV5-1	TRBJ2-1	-	CASSYLLSSGVPGEQFF	TGCGCCAGCAGTTATCTCCTCTCGAGCGGGGTCCCAGGTGAGCAGTTCTTC
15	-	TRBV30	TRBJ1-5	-	CAWSVEWEGNRPQHF	TGTGCCTGGAGTGTGGAGTGGGAGGGCAATCGGCCCCAGCATTTT
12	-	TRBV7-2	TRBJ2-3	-	CASSRSTDTQYF	TGTGCCAGCAGCCGTAGCACAGATACGCAGTATTTT
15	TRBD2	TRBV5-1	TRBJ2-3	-	CASSRVAGVGDTQYF	TGCGCCAGCAGCCGAGTAGCGGGAGTGGGGGATACGCAGTATTTT
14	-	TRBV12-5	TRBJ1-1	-	CASGLGSRGTEAFF	TGTGCTAGTGGTTTGGGATCACGGGGCACTGAAGCTTTCTTT
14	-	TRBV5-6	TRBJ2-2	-	CASSLGTGNGELFF	TGTGCCAGCAGCTTGGGAACAGGGAACGGGGAGCTGTTTTTT
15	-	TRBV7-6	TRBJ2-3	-	CASSQGSTVTDTQYF	TGTGCCAGCAGCCAAGGGAGTACTGTCACAGATACGCAGTATTTT
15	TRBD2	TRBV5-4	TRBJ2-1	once	CASSLKGLGDNEQFF	TGTGCCAGCAGCTTGAAAGGACTAGGGGACAATGAGCAGTTCTTC
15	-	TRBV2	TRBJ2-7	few	CASSDRRSREGEQYF	TGTGCCAGCAGTGATCGACGGAGCAGGGAAGGCGAGCAGTACTTC
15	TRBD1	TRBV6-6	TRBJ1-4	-	CASSYGTGEGEKLFF	TGTGCCAGCAGTTACGGGACAGGGGAGGGGGAAAAACTGTTTTTT